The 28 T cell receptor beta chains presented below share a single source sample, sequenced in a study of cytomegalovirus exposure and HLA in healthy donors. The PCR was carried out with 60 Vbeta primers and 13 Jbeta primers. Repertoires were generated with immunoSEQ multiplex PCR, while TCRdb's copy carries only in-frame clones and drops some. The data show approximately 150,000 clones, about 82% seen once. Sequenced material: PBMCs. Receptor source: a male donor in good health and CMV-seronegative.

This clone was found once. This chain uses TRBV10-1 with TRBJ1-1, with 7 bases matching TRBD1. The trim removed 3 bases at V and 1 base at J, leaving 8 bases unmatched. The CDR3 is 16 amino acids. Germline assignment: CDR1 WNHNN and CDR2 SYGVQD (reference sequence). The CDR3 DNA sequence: TGCGCCAGCAGTGATGCAGGCCGACAGGGGAACACTGAAGCTTTCTTT. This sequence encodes CASSDAGRQGNTEAFF.

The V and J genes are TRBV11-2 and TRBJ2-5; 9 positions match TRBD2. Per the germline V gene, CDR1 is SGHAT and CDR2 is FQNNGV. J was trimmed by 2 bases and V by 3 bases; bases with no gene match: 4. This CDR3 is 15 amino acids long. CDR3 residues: CASSLERGVQETQYF. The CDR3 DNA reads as TGTGCCAGCAGCTTGGAGCGGGGGGTACAAGAGACCCAGTACTTC.

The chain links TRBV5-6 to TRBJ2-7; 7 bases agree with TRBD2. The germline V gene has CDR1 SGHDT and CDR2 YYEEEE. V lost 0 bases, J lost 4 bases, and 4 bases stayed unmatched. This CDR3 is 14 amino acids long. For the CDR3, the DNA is TGTGCCAGCAGCTTGGGTAGCGGGTCATACGAGCAGTACTTC. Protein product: CASSLGSGSYEQYF.

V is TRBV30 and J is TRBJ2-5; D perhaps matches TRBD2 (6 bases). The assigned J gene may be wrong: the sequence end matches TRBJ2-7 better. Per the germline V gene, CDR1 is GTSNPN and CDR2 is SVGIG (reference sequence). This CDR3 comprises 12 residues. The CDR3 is CAWSRGAYEQYF. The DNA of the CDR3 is TGTGCCTGGAGTCGCGGGGCATACGAGCAGTACTTC.

The CDR3 loop reads CASGLGTGNQPQHF. DNA for the CDR3: TGTGCTAGTGGTTTGGGGACAGGGAATCAGCCCCAGCATTTT. V usage is TRBV12-5 and J usage is TRBJ1-5, with 8 positions matching TRBD1. Germline lookup yields CDR1 LGHNT and CDR2 FRNRAP. CDR3 length: 14 residues. Unmatched junction bases numbered 0, after V lost 1 base and J lost 4 bases.

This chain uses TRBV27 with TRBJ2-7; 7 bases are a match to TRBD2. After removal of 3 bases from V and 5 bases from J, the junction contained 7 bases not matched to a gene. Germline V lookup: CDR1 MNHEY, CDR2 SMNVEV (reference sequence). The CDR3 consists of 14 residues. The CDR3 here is CASSFSGGGDEQYF. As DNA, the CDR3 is TGTGCCAGCAGTTTTAGTGGGGGAGGGGACGAGCAGTACTTC.

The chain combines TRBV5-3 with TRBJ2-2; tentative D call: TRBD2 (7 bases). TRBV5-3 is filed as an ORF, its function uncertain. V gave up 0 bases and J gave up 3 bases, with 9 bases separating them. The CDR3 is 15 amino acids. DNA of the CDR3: TGTGCCAGAAGCTTGGCGGGGGGCCACACCGGGGAGCTGTTTTTT. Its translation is CARSLAGGHTGELFF.

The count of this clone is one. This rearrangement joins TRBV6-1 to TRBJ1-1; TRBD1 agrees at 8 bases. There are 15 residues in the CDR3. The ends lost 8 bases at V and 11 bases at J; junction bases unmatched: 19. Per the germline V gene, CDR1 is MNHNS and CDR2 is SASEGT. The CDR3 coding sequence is TGTGCCAGCGGATCCGGGGACAGGCACCCCGGTGGGGCTTTCTTT. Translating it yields CASGSGDRHPGGAFF.

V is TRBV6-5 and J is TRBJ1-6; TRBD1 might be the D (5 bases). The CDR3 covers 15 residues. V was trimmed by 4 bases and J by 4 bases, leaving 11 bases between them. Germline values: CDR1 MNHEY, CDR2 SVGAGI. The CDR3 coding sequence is TGTGCCAGCAGTTGGCGACAGAGTTATAATTCACCCCTCCACTTT. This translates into CASSWRQSYNSPLHF.

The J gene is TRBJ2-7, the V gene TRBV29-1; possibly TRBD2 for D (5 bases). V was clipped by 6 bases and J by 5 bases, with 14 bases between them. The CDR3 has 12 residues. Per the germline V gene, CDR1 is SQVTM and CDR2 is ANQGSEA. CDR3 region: CSVKPGVHEQYF. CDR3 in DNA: TGCAGCGTCAAACCCGGGGTCCACGAGCAGTACTTC.

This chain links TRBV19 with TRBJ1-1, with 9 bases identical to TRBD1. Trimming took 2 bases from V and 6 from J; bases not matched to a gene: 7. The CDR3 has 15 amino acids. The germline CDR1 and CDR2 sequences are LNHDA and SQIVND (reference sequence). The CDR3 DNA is TGTGCCAGTAGTATACTTGACAGGGGGTTAGCTGAAGCTTTCTTT. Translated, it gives CASSILDRGLAEAFF.

CDR3 DNA: TGTGCCAGCAGCTTGTCGTCTAGCGGCATAGGCCGCCAGGAGACCCAGTACTTC. This encodes CASSLSSSGIGRQETQYF. This chain links TRBV5-5 with TRBJ2-5; 7 bases map to TRBD2. Germline CDR1 is SGHKS and CDR2 is YYEKEE (reference sequence). This CDR3 spans 18 amino acids. Losses at the gene ends were 1 base for V and 5 bases for J; bases not matched to a gene: 17. Looking up the rest from reference TRBV5-5 and TRBJ2-5 gives the full variable domain: DAGVTQSPTHLIKTRGQQVTLRCSPISGHKSVSWYQQVLGQGPQFIFQYYEKEERGRGNFPDRFSARQFPNYSSELNVNALLLGDSALYLCASSLSSSGIGRQETQYFGPGTRLLVL.

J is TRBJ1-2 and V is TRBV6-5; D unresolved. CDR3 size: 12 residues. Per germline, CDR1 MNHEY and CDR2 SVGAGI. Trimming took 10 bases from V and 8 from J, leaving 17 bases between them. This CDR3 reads CATEGGRAGYTF. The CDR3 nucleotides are TGTGCCACCGAGGGTGGAAGGGCGGGCTACACCTTC.

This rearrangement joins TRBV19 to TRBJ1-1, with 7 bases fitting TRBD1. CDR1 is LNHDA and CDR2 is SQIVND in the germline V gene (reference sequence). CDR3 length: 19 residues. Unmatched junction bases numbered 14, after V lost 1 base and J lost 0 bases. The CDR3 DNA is TGTGCCAGTAGTATAGTGGGGTGGACAGGCGATTACATGAACACTGAAGCTTTCTTT. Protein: CASSIVGWTGDYMNTEAFF.

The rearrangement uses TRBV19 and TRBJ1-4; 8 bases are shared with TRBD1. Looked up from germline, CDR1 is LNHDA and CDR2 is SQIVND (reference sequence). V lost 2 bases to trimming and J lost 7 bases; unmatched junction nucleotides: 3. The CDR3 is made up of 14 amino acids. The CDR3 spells CASSINRGIEKLFF. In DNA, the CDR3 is TGTGCCAGTAGTATAAACAGGGGGATTGAAAAACTGTTTTTT.

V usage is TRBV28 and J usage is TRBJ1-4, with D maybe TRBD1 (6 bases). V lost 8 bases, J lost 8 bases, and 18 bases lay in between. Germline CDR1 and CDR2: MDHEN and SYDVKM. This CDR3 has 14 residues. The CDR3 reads CASGGAGGREKLFF. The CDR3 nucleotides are TGTGCCAGCGGGGGGGCTGGGGGAAGGGAAAAACTGTTTTTT.

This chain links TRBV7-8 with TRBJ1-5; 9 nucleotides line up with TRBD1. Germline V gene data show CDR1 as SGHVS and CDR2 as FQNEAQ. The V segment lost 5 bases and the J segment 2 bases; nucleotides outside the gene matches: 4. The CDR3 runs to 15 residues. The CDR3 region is CASSLQGAGNQPQHF. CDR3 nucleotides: TGTGCCAGCAGCCTACAGGGGGCTGGCAATCAGCCCCAGCATTTT.

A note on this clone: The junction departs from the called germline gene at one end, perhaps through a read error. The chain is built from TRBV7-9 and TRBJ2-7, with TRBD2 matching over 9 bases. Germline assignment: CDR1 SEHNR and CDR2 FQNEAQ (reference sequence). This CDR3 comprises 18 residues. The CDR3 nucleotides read TGTTCCAGCAGCTTATATGGTAGCGGGAGTCGGAACTCCTACGAGCAGTACTTC. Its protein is CSSSLYGSGSRNSYEQYF.

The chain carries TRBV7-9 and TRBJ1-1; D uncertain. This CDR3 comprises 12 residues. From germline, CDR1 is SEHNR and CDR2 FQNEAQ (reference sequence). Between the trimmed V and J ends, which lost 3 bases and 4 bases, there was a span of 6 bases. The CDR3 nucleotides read TGTGCCAGCAGCTTCGGGGTCACTGAAGCTTTCTTT. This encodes CASSFGVTEAFF.

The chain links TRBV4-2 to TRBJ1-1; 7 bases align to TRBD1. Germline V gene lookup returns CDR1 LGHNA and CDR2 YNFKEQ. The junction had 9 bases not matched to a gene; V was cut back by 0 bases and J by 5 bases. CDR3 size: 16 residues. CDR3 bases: TGTGCCAGCAGCCAAGACCGACAGGGCCTGGGGACTGAAGCTTTCTTT. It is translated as CASSQDRQGLGTEAFF.

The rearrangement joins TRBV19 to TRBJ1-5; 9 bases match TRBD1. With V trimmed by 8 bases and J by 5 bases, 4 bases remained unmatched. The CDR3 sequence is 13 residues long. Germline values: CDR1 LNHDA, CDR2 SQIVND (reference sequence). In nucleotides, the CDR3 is TGTGCCAGTCAATGGACAGGGGATCAGCCCCAGCATTTT. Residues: CASQWTGDQPQHF.

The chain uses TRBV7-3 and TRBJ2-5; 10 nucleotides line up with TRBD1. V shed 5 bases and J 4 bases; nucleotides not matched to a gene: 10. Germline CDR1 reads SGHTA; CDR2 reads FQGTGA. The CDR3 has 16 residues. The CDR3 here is CASSTGTGAGGETQYF. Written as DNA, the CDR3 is TGTGCCAGCAGCACGGGGACAGGGGCCGGCGGAGAGACCCAGTACTTC.

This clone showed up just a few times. The chain's CDR3 is CASSSATGNSPLHF. CDR3 DNA: TGTGCCAGCAGCAGTGCGACAGGGAATTCACCCCTCCACTTT. The J gene is TRBJ1-6, the V gene TRBV7-9; 7 positions agree with TRBD1. Germline lookup yields CDR1 SEHNR and CDR2 FQNEAQ (reference sequence). The CDR3 sequence is 14 residues long. The junction had 5 bases not matched to a gene; V was cut back by 5 bases and J by 7 bases.

The CDR3 sequence is CASSLGAAPPNEKLFF. CDR3 sequence (DNA): TGTGCCAGCAGCTTAGGAGCTGCACCCCCTAATGAAAAACTGTTTTTT. The gene calls are TRBV7-9 and TRBJ1-4; no clear D gene. This CDR3 spans 16 amino acids. V was trimmed by 1 base and J by 3 bases, leaving 12 bases between them. Germline values: CDR1 SEHNR, CDR2 FQNEAQ (reference sequence).

The CDR3 DNA reads TGCGCCAGCAGCAAGACAGAGAACACCGGGGAGCTGTTTTTT. Translating gives CASSKTENTGELFF. This sequence joins TRBV5-1 and TRBJ2-2; D may be TRBD1 (5 bases). In germline, CDR1 is SGHRS, CDR2 YFSETQ. The V gene lost 4 bases and the J gene lost 1 base, with 8 bases spanning the gap. The length of the CDR3 is 14 residues.

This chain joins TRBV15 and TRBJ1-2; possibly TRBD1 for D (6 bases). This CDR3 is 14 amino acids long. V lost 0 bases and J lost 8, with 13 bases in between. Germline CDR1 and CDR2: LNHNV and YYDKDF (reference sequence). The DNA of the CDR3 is TGTGCCACCAGCAGAGATTACTCACAGGGCGGCTACACCTTC. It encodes CATSRDYSQGGYTF.

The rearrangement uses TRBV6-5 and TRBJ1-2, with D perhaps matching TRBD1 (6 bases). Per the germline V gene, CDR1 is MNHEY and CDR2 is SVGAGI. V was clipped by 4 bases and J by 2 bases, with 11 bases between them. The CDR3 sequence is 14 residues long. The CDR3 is CASSWDNRNYGYTF. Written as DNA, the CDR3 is TGTGCCAGCAGTTGGGACAACCGGAACTATGGCTACACCTTC.

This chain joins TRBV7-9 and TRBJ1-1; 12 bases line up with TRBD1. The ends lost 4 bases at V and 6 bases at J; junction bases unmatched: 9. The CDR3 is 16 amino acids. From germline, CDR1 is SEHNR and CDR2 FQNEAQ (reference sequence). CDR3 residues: CASSSDPGQGASEAFF. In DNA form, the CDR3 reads TGTGCCAGCAGCTCCGATCCGGGACAGGGGGCTTCTGAAGCTTTCTTT.